The sample holds many counts of the clone carrying this TCR beta chain. Its antigen remains unidentified. This sample is part of a study of Graves' ophthalmopathy and Graves' hyperthyroidism. Whole-study findings and limits: The model's ophthalmopathy progression predictions had more than 55% sensitivity and over 72% specificity.

As diagnostic evidence, clinical symptoms, serum thyroxine, TRAb, thyroid ultrasound and orbital computed tomography were relied upon. V dropped 3 bases and J dropped 2 bases, with 8 bases sitting between them. The germline gives CDR1 DFQATT, CDR2 SNEGSKA (reference sequence). The CDR3 is 13 amino acids. The study amplified TCR beta CDR3 regions using RNA transcripts. Second-round multiplex PCR came after a first-round RT-PCR that employed HTBI primers. TCRdb used MiXCR to reprocess the multiplex PCR reads, holding one entry per CDR3 protein. The sample consists of around 470,000 distinct CDR3 sequences, around 14% of them appearing once.

Sequenced material: blood. J is TRBJ1-3 and V is TRBV20-1; a weak D match, TRBD1 (6 bases). The source of this sequence is a woman aged 25 to 39 with Graves' ophthalmopathy. The CDR3, as DNA: TGCAGTGCTAGTAAGGGGGCTGGAAACACCATATATTTT. It is translated as CSASKGAGNTIYF.